The rows below give T cell receptor beta chains drawn from one sample of a study of beta chain features in type 1 diabetes. The assay was immunoSEQ multiplex PCR, and TCRdb's table has in-frame clones only and misses some. The table includes around 180,000 clones, around an eighth detected once. Sequencing used central memory CD4+ T cells from blood. The receptors here all came from a woman between 18 and 29 years old in good health. The CDR3 runs from the conserved cysteine through the conserved F or W. A D gene is named only where the DNA matches it firmly. The listing skips clone size in some rows; elsewhere it reads once, few, many or a size class.

>-|TRBV5-1|few|TRBJ1-2
TGCGCCAGCAGCTTGGTAGCAGCGGCTAACTATGGCTACACCTTC
CASSLVAAANYGYTF
>-|TRBV7-9|few|TRBJ1-1
TGTGCCACCCTGCCTGACTTGAACACTGAAGCTTTCTTT
CATLPDLNTEAFF
>-|TRBV7-9|once|TRBJ1-1
TGTGCCAGCAGCGGGGGGGCTCCCACGGCTTTCTTT
CASSGGAPTAFF
>-|TRBV10-2|few|TRBJ2-7
TGCGCCAGCAGCGATAACCGAGGGACTTTGCAGTACTTC
CASSDNRGTLQYF
>TRBD2|TRBV5-1|-|TRBJ2-7
TGCGCCAGCAGACCGACTAGCGGAGACTACTACGAGCAGTACTTC
CASRPTSGDYYEQYF
>-|TRBV30|few|TRBJ2-2
TGTGCCTGGAGTAGGAGCGGGGAGCTGTTTTTT
CAWSRSGELFF
>TRBD1|TRBV28|-|TRBJ2-7
TGTGCCAGCAGTTTAATCGGGACAGGGCATTACGAGCAGTACTTC
CASSLIGTGHYEQYF
>TRBD2|TRBV30|few|TRBJ2-1
TGTGCCTGGTCAGTTCGGGCTAGCGGGAATCGGAATGAGCAGTTCTTC
CAWSVRASGNRNEQFF
>-|TRBV30|few|TRBJ2-7
TGTGCCTGGAAGGGGGGGTTCGCAGGACCCTACGAGCAGTACTTC
CAWKGGFAGPYEQYF
>TRBD1|TRBV7-6|-|TRBJ2-1
TGTGCCAGCAGCGCCCAGGGGGCGATCGATGAGCAGTTCTTC
CASSAQGAIDEQFF
>TRBD1|TRBV6-1|-|TRBJ1-4
TGTGCCAGCGACAGGGTATTGGGTGAAAAACTGTTTTTT
CASDRVLGEKLFF
>TRBD2|TRBV7-2|few|TRBJ2-7
TGTGCCAGCAGCATCACTAGCGGGAGGGCCAACTCCTACGAGCAGTACTTC
CASSITSGRANSYEQYF
>-|TRBV29-1|-|TRBJ2-6
TGCAGCGGGACAGAGTCTGGGGCCAACGTCCTGACTTTC
CSGTESGANVLTF
>TRBD1|TRBV28|few|TRBJ1-1
TGTGCCAGCAGTTCGTTGACAGGGGACTACACTGAAGCTTTCTTT
CASSSLTGDYTEAFF
>TRBD2|TRBV20-1|-|TRBJ2-3
TGCAGTGCTAGCCGGACTAGACCTGAGTTT
CSASRTRPEF
>TRBD1|TRBV6-4|few|TRBJ2-7
TGTGCCAGCAGTGACCCTCCACCAGACAGGGCCTACGAGCAGTACTTC
CASSDPPPDRAYEQYF
>-|TRBV11-2|-|TRBJ2-1
TGTGCCAGCAGCTCGTCCGGAGCTCGCTACAATGAGCAGTTCTTC
CASSSSGARYNEQFF
>-|TRBV28|-|TRBJ1-5
TGTGCCAGCAGTTTTTTTTCGCCAGGGAACAGTCAGCCCCAGCATTTT
CASSFFSPGNSQPQHF
>TRBD2|TRBV10-2|-|TRBJ2-1
TGCGCCATCCGACTAGCGGCCAGCTCCTACAATGAGCAGTTCTTC
CAIRLAASSYNEQFF
>-|TRBV30|few|TRBJ2-3
TGTGCCTGGAGACTAGCCAGCACAGATACGCAGTATTTT
CAWRLASTDTQYF
>TRBD2|TRBV10-3|-|TRBJ2-3
TGTGCCACAAAACGGGAGGGTGGGACAGATACGCAGTATTTT
CATKREGGTDTQYF
>-|TRBV5-1|-|TRBJ1-2
TGCGCCAGCAGCTCCGAACAGGGCTATGGCTACACCTTC
CASSSEQGYGYTF
>-|TRBV21-1|-|TRBJ1-1
TGTGCCAGCAGCAAAGGGCCGGGTAGCATGAACACTGAAGCTTTCTTT
CASSKGPGSMNTEAFF
>-|TRBV30|-|TRBJ1-5
TGTGCCTGGAGGGGCGCGCTCAATCAGCCCCAGCATTTT
CAWRGALNQPQHF
>TRBD1|TRBV30|-|TRBJ1-1
TGTGCCTGGAGTCAGGGGGCGCACGGTGAAGCTTTCTTT
CAWSQGAHGEAFF
>-|TRBV19|-|TRBJ2-7
TGTGCCAGTAGCGACAGGTACTACGAGCAGTACTTC
CASSDRYYEQYF
>TRBD1|TRBV9|few|TRBJ2-3
TGTGCCAGCAGCGAGAGGGGGACAGGCACAGATACGCAGTATTTT
CASSERGTGTDTQYF
>-|TRBV5-4|-|TRBJ1-2
TGTGCCAGCACCCGGGGGGGGATGAGACAGGTATATGGCTACACCTTC
CASTRGGMRQVYGYTF
>-|TRBV18|-|TRBJ2-1
TGTGCCAGCTCCCGAGACAATGAGCAGTTCTTC
CASSRDNEQFF
>-|TRBV19|few|TRBJ2-1
TGTGCCAGTAGTATCGGCGGTACCTACAATGAGCAGTTCTTC
CASSIGGTYNEQFF
>-|TRBV30|few|TRBJ1-3
TGTGCCTGGAGCCGACAAATGGCTGGAAACACCATATATTTT
CAWSRQMAGNTIYF
>-|TRBV30|few|TRBJ2-7
TGTGCCTGGGTACCCTTAGGGGACATTGGCCACGAGCAGTACTTC
CAWVPLGDIGHEQYF
>TRBD1|TRBV5-6|few|TRBJ1-5
TGTGCCAGCATCCCCAAGACAGGGGATGAGAGGCAGCCCCAGCATTTT
CASIPKTGDERQPQHF
>-|TRBV15|few|TRBJ2-3
TGTGCCACCAGCAGAGCGCGGGACAGCACAGATACGCAGTATTTT
CATSRARDSTDTQYF
>-|TRBV15|-|TRBJ1-5
TGTGCCACCAGCGTTTTCAGACAGGTCAATCAGCCCCAGCATTTT
CATSVFRQVNQPQHF
>TRBD1|TRBV28|few|TRBJ1-2
TGTGCCAGCAGTTTGTTTGGGGACAGTAACTATGGCTACACCTTC
CASSLFGDSNYGYTF
>TRBD1|TRBV30|-|TRBJ1-1
TGTGCCTGGAGCAGGGGGAAAACTGAAGCTTTCTTT
CAWSRGKTEAFF
>-|TRBV2|-|TRBJ1-5
TGTGCCAGCAGCGGGACAAGGGGCAATCAGCCCCAGCATTTT
CASSGTRGNQPQHF
>TRBD2|TRBV9|-|TRBJ2-1
TGTGCCAGCAGCGATGGACTAGCGGGAATTAATGAGCAGTTCTTC
CASSDGLAGINEQFF
>TRBD2|TRBV7-6|few|TRBJ2-5
TGTGCCAGCAGCTTAGAGGCTAGCGGGAGAAGTCGAGAGACCCAGTACTTC
CASSLEASGRSRETQYF
>TRBD1|TRBV5-1|-|TRBJ2-5
TGCGCCAGCAGTCCGGGACAGGGGAGTTCGGAGACCCAGTACTTC
CASSPGQGSSETQYF
>-|TRBV5-1|-|TRBJ1-2
TGCGCCAGCAGCTTGGCCAGTACAGGCTCCTATGGCTACACCTTC
CASSLASTGSYGYTF
>TRBD1|TRBV27|few|TRBJ1-5
TGTGCCAGCAGTTGGGACAGGGAACAGCCCCAGCATTTT
CASSWDREQPQHF
>-|TRBV30|few|TRBJ1-4
TGTGCCTGGAGTGTACGTAGAGAAAAACTGTTTTTT
CAWSVRREKLFF
>-|TRBV28|-|TRBJ1-3
TGTGCCAGTTGGACGGGGTATGCTGGAAACACCATATATTTT
CASWTGYAGNTIYF
>-|TRBV5-1|few|TRBJ1-2
TGCGCCAGCAGCTTCTCGGGTCTTTCTAACTATGGCTACACCTTC
CASSFSGLSNYGYTF
>-|TRBV28|-|TRBJ2-7
TGTGCCAGCGACAGGCAACCCTCCTACGAGCAGTACTTC
CASDRQPSYEQYF
>-|TRBV21-1|few|TRBJ1-2
TGTGCCATTAGGACCGACAGGGAACATGGCTACACCTTC
CAIRTDREHGYTF
>-|TRBV30|-|TRBJ1-5
TGTGCCTGGAGTGGGGGGGGCAATCAGGCCCAGCATTTT
CAWSGGGNQAQHF